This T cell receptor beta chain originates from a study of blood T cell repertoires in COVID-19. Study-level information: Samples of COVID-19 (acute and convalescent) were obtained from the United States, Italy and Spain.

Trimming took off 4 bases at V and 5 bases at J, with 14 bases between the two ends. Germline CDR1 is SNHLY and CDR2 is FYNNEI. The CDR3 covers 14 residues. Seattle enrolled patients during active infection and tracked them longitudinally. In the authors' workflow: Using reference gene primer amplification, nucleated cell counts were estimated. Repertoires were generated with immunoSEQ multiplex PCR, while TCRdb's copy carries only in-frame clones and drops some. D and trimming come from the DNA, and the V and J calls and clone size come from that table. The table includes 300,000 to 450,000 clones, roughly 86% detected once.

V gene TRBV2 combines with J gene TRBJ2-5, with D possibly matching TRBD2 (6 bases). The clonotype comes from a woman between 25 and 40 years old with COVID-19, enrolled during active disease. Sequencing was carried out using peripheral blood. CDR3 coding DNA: TGTGCCAGCAGTGCTAGCGCTTCTGGGGAGACCCAGTACTTC. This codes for CASSASASGETQYF.